The clone carrying this TCR beta chain showed up many times. TCRdb re-called the 5' RACE reads through MiXCR, storing one row per CDR3 protein. The sample shows about 470,000 distinct CDR3 sequences, 15% to 20% of them seen only once. This sample was included in a study of T-cell memory formation after mild COVID-19. V was pared by 4 bases and J by 0 bases, with 11 bases between. Per germline, CDR1 SGHRS and CDR2 YFSETQ. The CDR3 spans 14 residues. The rearrangement uses TRBV5-1 and TRBJ2-7; D could derive from TRBD1 or TRBD2 (5 bases each). This clonotype originated in an adult woman who had mild COVID-19 (a few samples of this study predate the infection). Cell type and time point are not known. The specimen sequenced was PBMCs or a T cell subset sorted from them (not recorded which). The CDR3 nucleotides are TGCGCCAGCAGCCCAGGGACCCACTCCTACGAGCAGTACTTC. Translated: CASSPGTHSYEQYF.